This TCR beta chain was documented in a study of cytomegalovirus exposure and HLA in healthy donors. Primers for the PCR totalled 60 Vbeta and 13 Jbeta. Method: immunoSEQ multiplex PCR; TCRdb's copy keeps in-frame clones and lacks some. In the table there are about 180,000 clones, more than 70% of which are singletons. This CDR3 is 14 amino acids long. Per the germline V gene, CDR1 is LNHDA and CDR2 is SQIVND (reference sequence). Trimming took off 3 bases at V and 7 bases at J, with 12 bases between the two ends. The chain recombines TRBV19 with TRBJ1-4; no clear D. This clonotype was obtained from a girl aged 10 to 17 in good health and CMV-seropositive. The sequenced sample was PBMCs. CDR3 sequence (DNA): TGTGCCAGTAGTATGCGACCGGGAGGTGAAAAACTGTTTTTT. Translating it yields CASSMRPGGEKLFF.